This T cell receptor beta chain came from a study of cytomegalovirus exposure and HLA in healthy donors. Study results and caveats: A missense variant in DCLRE1C was later tied to TCR beta V- and J-gene trimming. Presence/absence comparisons presumed near-even sequencing depth among donors.

Primers for the PCR totalled 60 Vbeta and 13 Jbeta. The protocol was immunoSEQ multiplex PCR, while the TCRdb copy is restricted to in-frame clones and leaves out a portion. Counted here are some 90,000 clones, around 77% occurring once; the ten biggest clones make up over 0.5%. Trimming left V 2 bases short and J 9 bases short, with 11 bases between. Germline assignment: CDR1 LNHNV and CDR2 YYDKDF (reference sequence). The CDR3 length is 13 residues. With respect to this clone: Its antigen remains unidentified.

The rearrangement uses TRBV15 and TRBJ1-5; unclear D gene. What was sequenced was PBMCs. The TCR comes from a man aged 25 to 45 in good health and CMV-seronegative. The CDR3 is CATSRPTSGPQHF. CDR3 bases: TGTGCCACCAGCAGACCTACCTCCGGGCCCCAGCATTTT.